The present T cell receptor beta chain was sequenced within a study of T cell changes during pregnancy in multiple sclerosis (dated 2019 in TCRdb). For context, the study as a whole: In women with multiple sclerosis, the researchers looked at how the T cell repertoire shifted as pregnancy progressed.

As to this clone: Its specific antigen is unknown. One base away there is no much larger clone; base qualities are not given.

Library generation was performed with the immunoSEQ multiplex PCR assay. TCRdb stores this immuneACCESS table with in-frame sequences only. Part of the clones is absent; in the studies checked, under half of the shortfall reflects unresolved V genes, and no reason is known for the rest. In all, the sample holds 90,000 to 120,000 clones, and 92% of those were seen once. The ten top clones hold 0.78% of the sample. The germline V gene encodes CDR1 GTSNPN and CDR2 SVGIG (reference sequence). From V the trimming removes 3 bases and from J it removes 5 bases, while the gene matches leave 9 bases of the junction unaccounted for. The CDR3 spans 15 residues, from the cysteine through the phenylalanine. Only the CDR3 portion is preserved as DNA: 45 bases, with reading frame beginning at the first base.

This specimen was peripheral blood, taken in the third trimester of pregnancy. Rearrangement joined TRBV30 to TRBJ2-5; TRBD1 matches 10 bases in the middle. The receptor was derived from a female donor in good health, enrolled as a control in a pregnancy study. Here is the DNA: TGTGCCTGGAGCCTAGGGACAGGGGTTTGGGAGACCCAGTACTTC. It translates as CAWSLGTGVWETQYF.